These 20 T cell receptor beta chains originate from one sample sequenced in a study of blood T cell repertoires in COVID-19. Some clones are missing from TCRdb's copy, which holds only in-frame ones; the method was immunoSEQ multiplex PCR. The sample contains 95,000 to 120,000 clones, approximately 89% of which appear only once. Specimen: peripheral blood. These receptors all stem from an older woman with COVID-19, enrolled during active disease.

This clone showed up just a few times. The gene calls are TRBV5-4 and TRBJ1-3; D remains unclear. Germline CDR1 is SGHNT and CDR2 is YYREEE (reference sequence). This CDR3 has 15 amino acids. Trimming stripped 3 bases from V and 4 bases from J, with 14 bases between. The CDR3 is CASSSRIGRGNTIYF. The CDR3 nucleotides are TGTGCCAGCAGCTCCAGGATCGGGAGGGGAAACACCATATATTTT.

The chain combines TRBV5-3 with TRBJ2-3; 11 positions agree with TRBD1. TRBV5-3 is identified as an open reading frame with a role that is uncertain. V trimming: 3 bases; J trimming: 3 bases; junction bases outside the gene matches: 12. The CDR3 contains 18 residues. For the CDR3, the DNA is TGTGCCAGAAGCTCCGGAAGTCCGGACAGGGGGCTTACAGATACGCAGTATTTT. Translated, it gives CARSSGSPDRGLTDTQYF.

This rearrangement joins TRBV15 to TRBJ1-3; maybe TRBD1 (6 bases). Germline V gives CDR1 LNHNV, CDR2 YYDKDF (reference sequence). The germline V and J ends were trimmed by 4 bases and 3 bases, with 16 bases remaining between them. The CDR3 extends over 16 amino acids. Here the CDR3 reads CATSIDRLILGNTIYF. As DNA, the CDR3 is TGTGCCACCAGCATCGACAGGTTGATTCTTGGAAACACCATATATTTT.

The chain carries TRBV19 and TRBJ1-1; tentatively, D is TRBD1 (5 bases). The CDR3 is 14 amino acids. V was shortened by 4 bases and J by 3 bases, with 12 bases between the two germline ends. Germline V gene sequence: CDR1 LNHDA, CDR2 SQIVND (reference sequence). The CDR3 protein is CASSTSRGDTEAFF. CDR3 bases: TGTGCCAGTAGTACCTCGCGGGGGGACACTGAAGCTTTCTTT. The variable domain in full, with the rest retrieved from reference TRBV19 and TRBJ1-1, is DGGITQSPKYLFRKEGQNVTLSCEQNLNHDAMYWYRQDPGQGLRLIYYSQIVNDFQKGDIAEGYSVSREKKESFPLTVTSAQKNPTAFYLCASSTSRGDTEAFFGQGTRLTVV.

V gene TRBV27 combines with J gene TRBJ1-2; the D gene is possibly TRBD1 (5 bases). The germline CDR1 and CDR2 sequences are MNHEY and SMNVEV (reference sequence). With 3 bases removed from V and 3 bases from J, the gap between germline ends came to 8 bases. The CDR3 is made up of 13 amino acids. In nucleotides, the CDR3 is TGTGCCAGCAGTTTCAGACAGTACTATGGCTACACCTTC. As protein: CASSFRQYYGYTF.

V usage is TRBV19 and J usage is TRBJ1-2; possible D gene TRBD1, 6 bases. Germline V gene lookup returns CDR1 LNHDA and CDR2 SQIVND (reference sequence). V gave up 3 bases and J gave up 6 bases, with 11 bases separating them. The CDR3 loop spans 13 amino acids. The CDR3 nucleotides read TGTGCCAGTAGTATCGCAGGGGTAAATGGCTACACCTTC. It specifies CASSIAGVNGYTF.

This chain connects TRBV10-3 to TRBJ1-6, with D tentatively TRBD1 (6 bases). V gave up 3 bases and J gave up 7 bases, with 10 bases separating them. Germline V gene lookup returns CDR1 ENHRY and CDR2 SYGVKD. The CDR3 covers 14 residues. In nucleotides, the CDR3 is TGTGCCATCAGTGACGGGGGGCCGAATTCACCCCTCCACTTT. Protein sequence: CAISDGGPNSPLHF.

V and J are TRBV2 and TRBJ2-2; TRBD2 matches 9 bases. Germline CDR1 reads SNHLY; CDR2 reads FYNNEI. The CDR3 totals 16 residues. V was pared by 5 bases and J by 5 bases, with 9 bases of the junction left unmatched. The CDR3 reads CASSQMGLAGTGELFF. The DNA for the CDR3 is TGTGCCAGCAGTCAGATGGGGCTAGCGGGGACCGGGGAGCTGTTTTTT.

The chain employs TRBV14 and TRBJ2-3; 13 nucleotides match TRBD2. Per germline, CDR1 SGHDN and CDR2 FVKESK. CDR3 length: 17 amino acids. Trimming cost V 4 bases and J 0 bases; bases outside gene matches: 4. CDR3 sequence reads: CASSLGLAGESTDTQYF. In nucleotides, the CDR3 is TGTGCCAGCAGCCTCGGACTAGCGGGGGAAAGCACAGATACGCAGTATTTT. Together with reference TRBV14 and TRBJ2-3, the CDR3 gives the full variable domain: EAGVTQFPSHSVIEKGQTVTLRCDPISGHDNLYWYRRVMGKEIKFLLHFVKESKQDESGMPNNRFLAERTGGTYSTLKVQPAELEDSGVYFCASSLGLAGESTDTQYFGPGTRLTVL.

In this sample, this clone turned up once. This sequence joins TRBV7-8 and TRBJ2-2; possibly TRBD1 for D (5 bases). The germline V gene encodes CDR1 SGHVS and CDR2 FQNEAQ. CDR3 length: 17 amino acids. V lost 2 bases and J lost 1, with 14 bases in between. The CDR3 spells CASSLSQGIKNTGELFF. The CDR3 DNA reads as TGTGCCAGCAGCTTATCCCAGGGTATTAAGAACACCGGGGAGCTGTTTTTT.

V usage is TRBV28 and J usage is TRBJ2-2, with 7 nucleotides matching TRBD1. V lost 0 bases, J lost 7 bases, and 11 bases stayed unmatched. The CDR3 is 17 residues long. From germline, CDR1 is MDHEN and CDR2 SYDVKM. The chain's CDR3 is CASSLWPGQDIDGELFF. The DNA of the CDR3 is TGTGCCAGCAGTTTATGGCCCGGACAGGACATAGACGGGGAGCTGTTTTTT.

This chain joins TRBV4-1 and TRBJ2-6; 9 bases match TRBD1. The CDR3 has 19 residues. V lost 1 base to trimming and J lost 2 bases; unmatched junction nucleotides: 9. In germline, CDR1 is MGHRA, CDR2 YSYEKL. DNA of the CDR3: TGCGCCAGCAGCCAAGGGGTGGACAGGGGTTATCCTGGGGCCAACGTCCTGACTTTC. Residues: CASSQGVDRGYPGANVLTF.

Here the CDR3 DNA reads TGTGCCAGCAGTTTAGACAGCTCTGGAAACACCATATATTTT. Its translation: CASSLDSSGNTIYF. The V gene is TRBV27, the J gene TRBJ1-3, with D possibly matching TRBD1 (5 bases). The V gene's germline CDR1 is MNHEY and CDR2 SMNVEV (reference sequence). The CDR3 extends over 14 amino acids. The germline V and J ends were trimmed by 2 bases and 0 bases, with 5 bases remaining between them.

The chain has TRBV29-1 and TRBJ1-1; D is possibly TRBD1 (5 bases). This CDR3 spans 14 amino acids. The V and J ends lost 2 bases and 0 bases respectively, with 10 bases between them. Germline CDR1 SQVTM, CDR2 ANQGSEA. The CDR3 loop reads CSVERQGLNTEAFF. The DNA for the CDR3 is TGCAGCGTTGAAAGGCAGGGTTTGAACACTGAAGCTTTCTTT.

The V call is TRBV5-1, the J call TRBJ1-2; 7 bases are shared with TRBD1. Germline V gene data show CDR1 as SGHRS and CDR2 as YFSETQ. This CDR3 spans 14 amino acids. Losses at the gene ends were 5 bases for V and 7 bases for J; bases not matched to a gene: 11. The CDR3 DNA is TGCGCCAGCAGGAAGGGACAGTCGGAGGGTGGCTACACCTTC. This encodes CASRKGQSEGGYTF.

In its sample, this clone was seen once. The chain combines TRBV7-9 with TRBJ2-7; 7 bases match TRBD2. V gave up 5 bases and J gave up 5 bases; unmatched junction bases: 12. CDR1 SEHNR and CDR2 FQNEAQ come from the germline V gene (reference sequence). This CDR3 is built from 15 residues. CDR3: CASSLGAGVNNEQYF. CDR3 sequence (DNA): TGTGCCAGCAGCCTCGGGGCGGGAGTAAACAACGAGCAGTACTTC.

The chain couples TRBV6-4 to TRBJ1-1, with a possible D match to TRBD1 (5 bases). The ends were cut back, 5 bases at V and 3 bases at J, with 16 bases in the middle. The CDR3 runs to 15 residues. Germline V lookup: CDR1 MRHNA, CDR2 SNTAGT. CDR3 coding DNA: TGTGCCAGCAGTACGGCCATAGACAGTCACACTGAAGCTTTCTTT. Translated, it gives CASSTAIDSHTEAFF.

V gene TRBV5-5 combines with J gene TRBJ1-2; the match to TRBD1 covers 7 bases. This CDR3 has 16 residues. Losses at the gene ends were 4 bases for V and 0 bases for J; bases not matched to a gene: 9. CDR1 and CDR2 (germline): SGHKS, YYEKEE (reference sequence). CDR3 loop: CASSRLRTGANYGYTF. The CDR3, as DNA: TGTGCCAGCAGCCGCTTAAGGACAGGAGCTAACTATGGCTACACCTTC.

The rearrangement uses TRBV6-5 and TRBJ2-3; the D gene is possibly TRBD2 (6 bases). Trimming shortened V by 5 bases and J by 5 bases, and 17 bases separated the two germline ends. CDR3 size: 15 residues. Germline lookup yields CDR1 MNHEY and CDR2 SVGAGI. The CDR3 bases are TGTGCCAGCAGTCGAACTAGCACTCAAGGAGATACGCAGTATTTT. Its protein product is CASSRTSTQGDTQYF.

CDR3 in amino acids: CASSLGRANQGGGYTF. In nucleotides, the CDR3 is TGTGCCAGCAGCTTAGGTAGGGCTAACCAGGGAGGAGGCTACACCTTC. This sequence joins TRBV7-2 and TRBJ1-2, with D perhaps TRBD1 (5 bases). CDR3 length equals 16 residues. V was cut by 1 base and J by 8 bases, with 20 bases left in between. Germline assignment: CDR1 SGHTA and CDR2 FQGNSA. The full variable domain, completed using reference TRBV7-2 and TRBJ1-2, is GAGVSQSPSNKVTEKGKDVELRCDPISGHTALYWYRQSLGQGLEFLIYFQGNSAPDKSGLPSDRFSAERTGGSVSTLTIQRTQQEDSAVYLCASSLGRANQGGGYTFGSGTRLTVV.